The clone carrying this T cell receptor (beta chain) was counted a few times. Its antigen is unknown. Researchers ran the PCR with 60 Vbeta and 13 Jbeta primers. The data were produced by immunoSEQ multiplex PCR, yet TCRdb's version contains in-frame clones alone and is incomplete. The table records around 140,000 clones, just under 75% of them present only once. After removal of 8 bases from V and 2 bases from J, the junction contained 11 bases not matched to a gene. This CDR3 has 15 amino acids. The germline gives CDR1 KGHSH, CDR2 LQKENI. The source of the sample is a study of cytomegalovirus exposure and HLA in healthy donors. The study, taken as a whole, reports: Cytomegalovirus association was listed for 164 TCR beta chains. Researchers reported that three CMV-associated chains were confirmed in vitro as CMV antigen-specific.

The sample was PBMCs. The TCR was taken from a woman aged 18-29 years in good health and CMV-seronegative. The chain links TRBV18 to TRBJ2-5; 7 positions agree with TRBD2. CDR3 DNA sequence: TGTGCCAGCCGTCAGGCGGGAGAAGGGCAAGAGACCCAGTACTTC. It translates to CASRQAGEGQETQYF. Looking up the rest from reference TRBV18 and TRBJ2-5 gives the full variable domain: NAGVMQNPRHLVRRRGQEARLRCSPMKGHSHVYWYRQLPEEGLKFMVYLQKENIIDESGMPKERFSAEFPKEGPSILRIQQVVRGDSAAYFCASRQAGEGQETQYFGPGTRLLVL.